The 20 T cell receptor beta chains below were found in one sample sequenced in a study of blood T cell repertoires in COVID-19. TCRdb's copy holds only in-frame clones and misses some; the assay was immunoSEQ multiplex PCR. Found here are over 60,000 clones, approximately 86% of them singletons; the top ten hold 0.9% to 1.2%. The sequenced material came from peripheral blood. The receptors here all came from a man between 65 and 85 years old with acute or convalescent COVID-19.

The V call is TRBV3-1 (or the pseudogene TRBV3-2), the J call TRBJ1-1; D uncertain. The V end lost 1 base, the J end lost 11 bases, and 11 bases lay between the germline ends. Germline V gene lookup returns CDR1 LGHDT and CDR2 YNNKEL (reference sequence). The CDR3 consists of 12 residues. In nucleotides, the CDR3 is TGTGCCAGCAGCCAAGTGAGGGAAAGTGCTTTCTTT. Protein: CASSQVRESAFF.

The genes are TRBV10-3 and TRBJ2-7; the D gene is possibly TRBD1 (5 bases). The CDR3 is made up of 13 amino acids. Germline CDR1 is ENHRY and CDR2 is SYGVKD. V dropped 8 bases and J dropped 2 bases, with 13 bases sitting between them. CDR3 protein: CAILAQATYEQYF. Here the CDR3 DNA reads TGTGCCATCCTCGCACAGGCCACCTACGAGCAGTACTTC.

For the CDR3, the DNA is TGTGCCAGCAGGGGCAGGGGGCTTAGCACTGAAGCTTTCTTT. Translated, it gives CASRGRGLSTEAFF. V is TRBV7-2 and J is TRBJ1-1; 8 bases are a match to TRBD1. The CDR3 sequence is 14 residues long. From germline, CDR1 is SGHTA and CDR2 FQGNSA. V lost 6 bases, J lost 4 bases, and 7 bases stayed unmatched.

V and J are TRBV30 and TRBJ1-1, with TRBD1 as a possible D gene (6 bases). Germline CDR1 GTSNPN, CDR2 SVGIG (reference sequence). The CDR3 has 14 amino acids. V was pared by 3 bases and J by 1 base, with 12 bases between. This CDR3 reads CAWRIEQGNTEAFF. The CDR3 DNA reads as TGTGCCTGGAGGATAGAACAGGGGAACACTGAAGCTTTCTTT.

The rearrangement uses TRBV5-4 and TRBJ2-1; 9 nucleotides match TRBD2. Germline CDR1 and CDR2: SGHNT and YYREEE (reference sequence). J gave up 4 bases and V 4 bases, and 6 bases lay outside the gene matches. This CDR3 spans 15 amino acids. CDR3 sequence reads: CASSLSAGGYNEQFF. The CDR3 nucleotides read TGTGCCAGCAGCCTTAGCGCGGGGGGGTACAATGAGCAGTTCTTC.

The J gene is TRBJ2-2, the V gene TRBV25-1; D is possibly TRBD1 (6 bases). V was cut by 8 bases and J by 3 bases, with 10 bases left in between. Germline-derived CDR1 and CDR2 are MGHDK and SYGVNS. The CDR3 is 13 residues long. The CDR3 sequence is CASLGHDTGELFF. The CDR3 coding sequence is TGTGCCAGCTTGGGACACGACACCGGGGAGCTGTTTTTT.

Notes on this clone: The sample contains more than one DNA sequence encoding this CDR3. The rearrangement uses TRBV5-1 and TRBJ2-7, with D perhaps matching TRBD1 (6 bases). The germline CDR1 and CDR2 sequences are SGHRS and YFSETQ. The CDR3 runs to 13 residues. Between the trimmed V and J ends, which lost 4 bases and 1 base, there was a span of 9 bases. This CDR3 reads CASSRTASYEQYF. The DNA of the CDR3 is TGCGCCAGCAGCCGGACAGCATCCTACGAGCAGTACTTC. Using reference TRBV5-1 and TRBJ2-7 for the parts outside the CDR3, the full variable domain is KAGVTQTPRYLIKTRGQQVTLSCSPISGHRSVSWYQQTPGQGLQFLFEYFSETQRNKGNFPGRFSGRQFSNSRSEMNVSTLELGDSALYLCASSRTASYEQYFGPGTRLTVT.

The rearrangement uses TRBV11-2 and TRBJ1-4; no clear D gene. Germline-derived CDR1 and CDR2 are SGHAT and FQNNGV. CDR3 length: 15 residues. Trimming pared 1 base from V and 0 bases from J, leaving 6 bases between. The CDR3 nucleotides are TGTGCCAGCAGCTTAGCGGCGGCAACTAATGAAAAACTGTTTTTT. It translates to CASSLAAATNEKLFF.

V usage is TRBV5-1 and J usage is TRBJ2-7; TRBD2 matches at 9 bases. Germline CDR1 and CDR2: SGHRS and YFSETQ. With 3 bases clipped from V and 3 bases from J, the junction kept 4 bases outside the gene matches. The CDR3 has 14 residues. DNA of the CDR3: TGCGCCAGCAGCTCCTTGACTAGCGGCTACGAGCAGTACTTC. Encoded protein: CASSSLTSGYEQYF.

The chain employs TRBV11-3 and TRBJ2-7; TRBD1 agrees at 10 bases. Looked up from germline, CDR1 is SGHNT and CDR2 is YENEEA. This CDR3 comprises 12 residues. The V gene end was trimmed by 5 bases and the J gene end by 6 bases; junction bases not matched to a gene: 1. The CDR3 sequence is CASSDRGLEQYF. The CDR3 DNA follows: TGTGCCAGCAGCGACAGGGGGCTCGAGCAGTACTTC.

The V gene is TRBV6-4, the J gene TRBJ2-3; D remains ambiguous. V dropped 4 bases and J dropped 10 bases, with 15 bases sitting between them. Germline assignment: CDR1 MRHNA and CDR2 SNTAGT. There are 13 residues in the CDR3. DNA of the CDR3: TGTGCCAGCAGTGGGGTAGCAACTGGTGCGCAGTATTTT. This sequence encodes CASSGVATGAQYF.

The chain joins TRBV9 to TRBJ1-2; TRBD1 is a possible D gene (6 bases). The length of the CDR3 is 12 residues. Trimming removed 3 bases from V and 8 bases from J, with 11 bases in between. Germline values: CDR1 SGDLS, CDR2 YYNGEE. Here the CDR3 reads CASSDQGSGYTF. As DNA, the CDR3 is TGTGCCAGCAGCGACCAGGGGTCCGGCTACACCTTC.

J is TRBJ1-5 and V is TRBV3-1 (or the pseudogene TRBV3-2); D may be TRBD1 (5 bases). The CDR3 covers 17 residues. V lost 4 bases and J 5 bases, leaving 21 bases between the germline ends. Germline assignment: CDR1 LGHDT and CDR2 YNNKEL (reference sequence). The CDR3: CASSPRGAARGDQPQHF. CDR3 DNA: TGTGCCAGCAGCCCTCGCGGGGCCGCCCGGGGGGATCAGCCCCAGCATTTT.

The V gene is TRBV29-1, the J gene TRBJ1-2; tentatively, D is TRBD1 (5 bases). The CDR3 covers 14 residues. Germline V gene data show CDR1 as SQVTM and CDR2 as ANQGSEA. V was shortened by 7 bases and J by 6 bases, with 21 bases between the two germline ends. This chain's CDR3 is CSADPTWGEHGYTF. In nucleotides, the CDR3 is TGCAGCGCCGACCCTACTTGGGGGGAGCATGGCTACACCTTC.

The chain employs TRBV19 and TRBJ2-3, with 9 positions matching TRBD2. The CDR3 loop spans 13 amino acids. After removal of 5 bases from V and 4 bases from J, the junction contained 1 base not matched to a gene. CDR1 LNHDA and CDR2 SQIVND come from the germline V gene (reference sequence). CDR3 in amino acids: CASSLAGSDTQYF. CDR3 DNA: TGTGCCAGTAGTCTAGCGGGGTCAGATACGCAGTATTTT.

The V and J genes are TRBV6-5 and TRBJ2-5, with D perhaps TRBD1 (6 bases). V lost 6 bases, J lost 5 bases, and 19 bases lay in between. Germline CDR1 is MNHEY and CDR2 is SVGAGI. The CDR3 contains 15 residues. The DNA for the CDR3 is TGTGCCAGCAGGGCCGCAGGGGAAATGTGGGAGACCCAGTACTTC. Amino acid sequence: CASRAAGEMWETQYF.

This chain uses TRBV11-2 with TRBJ2-4, with 7 bases fitting TRBD2. CDR3 length: 15 amino acids. Germline V gene lookup returns CDR1 SGHAT and CDR2 FQNNGV. V gave up 8 bases and J gave up 4 bases; unmatched junction bases: 11. The CDR3 protein is CASVTKTGGKNIQYF. The DNA of the CDR3 is TGTGCCAGCGTTACAAAGACGGGGGGAAAAAACATTCAGTACTTC.

This clone was counted only a few times. This chain links TRBV7-3 with TRBJ2-2; tentative D call: TRBD2 (6 bases). The CDR3 spans 15 residues. Germline V gene sequence: CDR1 SGHTA, CDR2 FQGTGA. V was shortened by 4 bases and J by 7 bases, with 16 bases between the two germline ends. The CDR3 spells CASSSTPGADGELFF. CDR3 in DNA: TGTGCCAGCAGCTCGACCCCGGGAGCGGACGGGGAGCTGTTTTTT.

This chain joins TRBV7-6 and TRBJ1-2; D perhaps matches TRBD1 (6 bases). Germline V gene data show CDR1 as SGHVS and CDR2 as FNYEAQ. Trimming shortened V by 3 bases and J by 2 bases, and 7 bases separated the two germline ends. This CDR3 region has 13 residues. This chain's CDR3 is CASSFGTNYGYTF. The CDR3 nucleotides are TGTGCCAGCAGCTTCGGGACAAACTATGGCTACACCTTC. Based on the CDR3 plus reference TRBV7-6 and TRBJ1-2, the full variable domain is GAGVSQSPRYKVTKRGQDVALRCDPISGHVSLYWYRQALGQGPEFLTYFNYEAQQDKSGLPNDRFSAERPEGSISTLTIQRTEQRDSAMYRCASSFGTNYGYTFGSGTRLTVV.

This chain uses TRBV5-1 with TRBJ1-4; 8 bases match TRBD1. The CDR3 totals 15 residues. J was trimmed by 7 bases and V by 4 bases; bases with no gene match: 9. From germline, CDR1 is SGHRS and CDR2 YFSETQ. The CDR3 reads CASSTSGGRGEKLFF. As DNA, the CDR3 is TGCGCCAGCAGCACATCAGGGGGCAGGGGTGAAAAACTGTTTTTT. The full variable domain, with the rest looked up from reference TRBV5-1 and TRBJ1-4, is KAGVTQTPRYLIKTRGQQVTLSCSPISGHRSVSWYQQTPGQGLQFLFEYFSETQRNKGNFPGRFSGRQFSNSRSEMNVSTLELGDSALYLCASSTSGGRGEKLFFGSGTQLSVL.